These 7 T cell receptor beta chains came from one sample sequenced in a study of technical replicates of blood from a handful of donors. Using immunoSEQ multiplex PCR, the repertoire was profiled, and TCRdb retains in-frame clones only, with some absent. The sample lists 70,000 to 90,000 clones, 90% to 95% occurring once. The sample taken for sequencing was T cells isolated from PBMCs. The receptors stem from a human donor in good health.

The rearrangement joins TRBV2 to TRBJ2-7, with 8 bases identical to TRBD1. The CDR3 extends over 13 amino acids. Germline values: CDR1 SNHLY, CDR2 FYNNEI. The CDR3 DNA reads as TGTGCAAGAAGTGGGACAGGCCCCTACGAGCAGTACTTC. It codes for CARSGTGPYEQYF.

The rearrangement joins TRBV30 to TRBJ1-5; D remains ambiguous. Trimming left V 3 bases short and J 4 bases short, with 10 bases between. CDR3 length: 13 residues. The V gene's germline CDR1 is GTSNPN and CDR2 SVGIG (reference sequence). The CDR3 nucleotides read TGTGCCTGGAGGGGAGACACTAATCAGCCCCAGCATTTT. This sequence encodes CAWRGDTNQPQHF.

The chain recombines TRBV28 with TRBJ2-7; TRBD1 matches 9 bases. This CDR3 region has 13 residues. Germline V gives CDR1 MDHEN, CDR2 SYDVKM. Losses at the gene ends were 6 bases for V and 4 bases for J; bases not matched to a gene: 4. The CDR3 DNA reads as TGTGCCAGCAGGGGACAGGGTCAATACGAGCAGTACTTC. The encoded protein is CASRGQGQYEQYF.

The chain uses TRBV10-3 and TRBJ2-3, with TRBD1 identical over 8 bases. CDR3 length: 14 amino acids. Trimming at V came to 5 bases and at J to 5 bases, leaving 6 bases not matched to a gene. CDR1 and CDR2 (germline): ENHRY, SYGVKD. This CDR3 reads CAISNGQGRDTQYF. The CDR3 DNA follows: TGTGCCATCAGTAATGGACAGGGTCGAGATACGCAGTATTTT.

This chain connects TRBV7-9 to TRBJ2-5, with D perhaps TRBD1 (6 bases). Germline V lookup: CDR1 SEHNR, CDR2 FQNEAQ (reference sequence). There are 14 residues in the CDR3. With 5 bases removed from V and 5 bases from J, the gap between germline ends came to 15 bases. CDR3 coding DNA: TGTGCCAGCAGCCTACAGGGCTTCGGGGAGACCCAGTACTTC. It translates to CASSLQGFGETQYF.

The chain employs TRBV5-5 and TRBJ2-5, with a tentative D call TRBD2 (5 bases). V was trimmed by 4 bases and J by 2 bases, leaving 15 bases between them. Germline loops: CDR1 SGHKS, CDR2 YYEKEE (reference sequence). The CDR3 spans 15 residues. The DNA for the CDR3 is TGTGCCAGCAGCCCTCAGCGGTTCGAACAAGAGACCCAGTACTTC. Protein product: CASSPQRFEQETQYF.

The V call is TRBV27, the J call TRBJ2-7; maybe TRBD2 (5 bases). The germline V gene has CDR1 MNHEY and CDR2 SMNVEV (reference sequence). V was pared by 6 bases and J by 3 bases, with 15 bases between. The CDR3 has 14 residues. The CDR3 DNA reads TGTGCCAGCAGCCCCTACGCGGGCCACTACGAGCAGTACTTC. Its protein is CASSPYAGHYEQYF.